This TCR beta chain derives from a study of T cells in Graves' hyperthyroidism and ophthalmopathy. Findings and caveats of the study: For ophthalmopathy, model prediction preceded onset by a median approximately 6 months.

Many counts were recorded for this clonotype. Its cognate antigen is unknown. Regions amplified from RNA transcripts were the TCR beta CDR3 regions. In the first-round RT-PCR of the TCR CDR3, the HTBI primer set was used. TCRdb called the multiplex PCR reads again in MiXCR, with one record for every CDR3 protein. The repertoire holds over 45,000 distinct CDR3 sequences, about 50% seen once, with under 15% in the top ten. Disease duration was under 3 months in the ophthalmopathy patients, who also had a Clinical Activity Score of at least 3 and a NOSPECS grade of at least 4. Diagnoses were established using clinical symptoms, serum thyroxine and TRAb, thyroid ultrasound and orbital computed tomography. This TCR derives from a woman aged 25 to 45 with Graves' ophthalmopathy. Material: blood.

CDR3 in amino acids: CASTNAGDYSNQPQHF. CDR3 DNA sequence: TGTGCCAGCACTAATGCGGGGGACTATAGCAATCAGCCCCAGCATTTT. The gene calls are TRBV28 and TRBJ1-5; a possible D gene is TRBD1 (5 bases). CDR1 is MDHEN, CDR2 SYDVKM, per germline. Between the trimmed V and J ends, which lost 7 bases and 0 bases, there was a span of 16 bases. There are 16 residues in the CDR3.